The clone carrying this T cell receptor beta chain was counted only a few times. Its specificity is unknown. This sample is drawn from a study of blood T cells in healthy people across ages. In the study overall: For every two T cells, template switching captured about one barcoded beta molecule. Study conclusions and caveats: Aged donors had fewer naive CD4+ cells and lower diversity than long-lived donors.

Germline loops: CDR1 GTSNPN, CDR2 SVGIG (reference sequence). Trimming removed 2 bases from V and 5 bases from J, with 10 bases in between. The CDR3 runs 12 residues. A second PCR, run for about 7 to 11 cycles, used a sample-barcoded 5' primer plus a J-beta primer mix. TCRdb processed the 5' RACE reads anew with MiXCR; each CDR3 protein has one entry. The top ten clones hold 7.7% of a sample with about 1.7 million distinct CDR3 sequences, 28% of them seen once. Total RNA, at least 5.5 micrograms per sample, came from PBMCs. This clonotype was obtained from a woman aged 25-40 years in good health. J is TRBJ2-7 and V is TRBV30; unclear D gene. The sample was blood. The CDR3, as DNA: TGTGCCTGGAGTCAAGAACCGAACGAGCAGTACTTC. This codes for CAWSQEPNEQYF.